The present entry profiles one TCR beta chain with its context. Its antigen remains unknown. This CDR3 has 16 amino acids. Germline loops: CDR1 MGHRA, CDR2 YSYEKL. Unmatched junction bases numbered 12, after V lost 4 bases and J lost 4 bases. The data originate from a study of T cells in localized non-small cell lung cancer. Study results and caveats: Prolonged overall survival went with higher T cell density in the blood. It was uninvolved adjacent lung that showed the highest T cell clonality, exceeding tumor. Out of the top 100 tumor clones, a median approximately 50 were seen in adjacent lung.

Repertoires were generated with immunoSEQ multiplex PCR, while TCRdb's copy carries only in-frame clones and drops some. Of about 82,000 clones listed, around three quarters are singletons. This chain joins TRBV4-1 and TRBJ1-1, with TRBD1 identical over 7 bases. The source of this sequence is a man aged 40-75 years with stage II squamous cell lung carcinoma. The sequencing here drew on PBMCs, taken before any cancer treatment. The CDR3: CASSPESLTGTTEAFF. CDR3 coding DNA: TGCGCCAGCAGCCCCGAAAGTTTGACAGGGACCACTGAAGCTTTCTTT.